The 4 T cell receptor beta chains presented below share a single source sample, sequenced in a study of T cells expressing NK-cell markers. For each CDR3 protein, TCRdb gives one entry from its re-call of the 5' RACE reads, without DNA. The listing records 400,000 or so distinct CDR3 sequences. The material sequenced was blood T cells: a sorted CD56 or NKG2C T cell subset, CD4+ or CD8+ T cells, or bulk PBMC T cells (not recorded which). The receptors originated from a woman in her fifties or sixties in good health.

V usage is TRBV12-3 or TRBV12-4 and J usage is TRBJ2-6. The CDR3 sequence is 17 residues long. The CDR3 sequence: CASSFFARNPGANVLTF.

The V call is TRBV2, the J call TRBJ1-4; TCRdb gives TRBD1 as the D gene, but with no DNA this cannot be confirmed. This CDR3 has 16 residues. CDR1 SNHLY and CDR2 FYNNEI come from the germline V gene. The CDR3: CASSAPGTGRSGKLFF.

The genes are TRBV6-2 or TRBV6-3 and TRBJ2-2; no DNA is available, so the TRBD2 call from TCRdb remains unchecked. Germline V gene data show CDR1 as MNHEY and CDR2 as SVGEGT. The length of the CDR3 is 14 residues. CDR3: CASSFTRLAGELLF.

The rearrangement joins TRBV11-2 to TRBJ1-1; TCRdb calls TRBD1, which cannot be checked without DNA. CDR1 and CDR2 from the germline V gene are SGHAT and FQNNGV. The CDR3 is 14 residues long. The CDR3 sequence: CASSTTERNTEAFF.